This T cell receptor (beta chain) came from a study of T-cell memory formation after mild COVID-19. V was cut by 0 bases and J by 6 bases, with 24 bases left in between. Germline CDR1 reads SGHRS; CDR2 reads YFSETQ. This CDR3 is built from 18 residues. Via MiXCR, TCRdb re-called the 5' RACE reads, giving one row per CDR3 protein. Of tens of thousands of distinct CDR3 sequences listed, approximately 10% are singletons. Regarding the study as a whole: Prior to infection, memory already included some responding clones, suggesting cross-reactive memory joined.

This clonotype was recorded at least ten times. Its cognate antigen is unknown. This clonotype was obtained from a man aged 18 to 29 who had mild COVID-19 (a few samples of this study predate the infection). Cell type and time point are not known. V and J are TRBV5-1 and TRBJ1-1, with D tentatively TRBD1 (6 bases). Input material: PBMCs or a T cell subset sorted from them (not recorded which). Here the CDR3 DNA reads TGCGCCAGCAGCTTGGTCGTTGGGACACCTAAAGGCAGTGCTGAAGCTTTCTTT. Amino acids: CASSLVVGTPKGSAEAFF.